This T cell receptor (beta chain) appears in the sequencing data of a study of blood T cells in healthy people across ages. This clonotype was observed a few times. Next came a second PCR, run for roughly 6 to 11 cycles, which used a sample-barcoded 5' primer along with a J-beta primer mix. TCRdb passed the 5' RACE reads through MiXCR, listing each CDR3 protein once. The sample shows about 1.1 million distinct CDR3 sequences, less than 45% of them seen only once. The germline CDR1 and CDR2 sequences are LGHNA and YSLEER. CDR3 size: 15 residues. The V and J ends lost 6 bases and 0 bases respectively, with 14 bases between them. Donors gave around 9.3 milliliters of peripheral blood apiece.

This chain links TRBV4-3 with TRBJ1-2; D gene uncertain. Sequencing input: blood. The TCR was taken from a man aged 18 to 29 in good health. The CDR3 nucleotides are TGCGCCAGCAGGGAGACTGTCGCTGCTAACTATGGCTACACCTTC. Translated: CASRETVAANYGYTF.